These 8 T cell receptor beta chains originate from one sample sequenced in a study of T cell responses to AZD1222 COVID-19 vaccine. TCRdb's copy holds only in-frame clones and misses some; the assay was immunoSEQ multiplex PCR. The repertoire holds tens of thousands of clones, about nine tenths seen once, with less than 7.5% in the top ten. The sample was peripheral blood, taken on day 0 of AZD1222 vaccination. The receptors come from an adult in good health.

The CDR3 region is CSVKDSLNTEAFF. CDR3 sequence (DNA): TGCAGCGTTAAGGACAGTTTGAACACTGAAGCTTTCTTT. This sequence joins TRBV29-1 and TRBJ1-1; D might be TRBD1 (6 bases). V was shortened by 5 bases and J by 0 bases, with 10 bases between the two germline ends. The germline V gene has CDR1 SQVTM and CDR2 ANQGSEA. The CDR3 consists of 13 residues.

The chain couples TRBV18 to TRBJ1-2; 7 bases line up with TRBD1. Trimming cost V 4 bases and J 7 bases; bases outside gene matches: 15. This CDR3 is 16 amino acids long. Germline V gene lookup returns CDR1 KGHSH and CDR2 LQKENI. The CDR3 sequence: CASSQIRTGVNCGYTF. DNA for the CDR3: TGTGCCAGCTCACAGATAAGAACAGGGGTGAATTGTGGCTACACCTTC.

The chain links TRBV6-5 to TRBJ1-1, with a possible D match to TRBD1 (6 bases). CDR3 length: 12 residues. V was pared by 6 bases and J by 10 bases, with 15 bases between. CDR1 is MNHEY, CDR2 SVGAGI, per germline. CDR3 sequence reads: CASRGRQVTAFF. The DNA of the CDR3 is TGTGCCAGCAGGGGTAGACAGGTGACAGCTTTCTTT.

This clone was recorded once. This chain links TRBV24-1 with TRBJ1-5; 7 bases line up with TRBD1. Trimming took 3 bases from V and 8 from J; bases not matched to a gene: 6. Germline V gene lookup returns CDR1 KGHDR and CDR2 SFDVKD. This CDR3 region has 14 residues. CDR3 DNA sequence: TGTGCCACCAGTGATGGGGGACAGCCTGAGCCCCAGCATTTT. It translates to CATSDGGQPEPQHF.

The chain recombines TRBV30 with TRBJ1-5; D remains ambiguous. CDR3 length: 14 amino acids. Trimming took off 0 bases at V and 2 bases at J, with 8 bases between the two ends. The germline V gene encodes CDR1 GTSNPN and CDR2 SVGIG (reference sequence). The CDR3 DNA sequence: TGTGCCTGGAGTGTAATAGAGGGCAATCAGCCCCAGCATTTT. It specifies CAWSVIEGNQPQHF.

V is TRBV14 and J is TRBJ2-7, with D perhaps TRBD1 (6 bases). The germline V and J ends were trimmed by 6 bases and 1 base, with 16 bases remaining between them. The germline CDR1 and CDR2 sequences are SGHDN and FVKESK. The CDR3 loop spans 15 amino acids. The CDR3: CASSPADRRSYEQYF. The CDR3 bases are TGTGCCAGCAGTCCCGCTGACAGGCGATCCTACGAGCAGTACTTC.

The V call is TRBV12-5, the J call TRBJ2-1; 10 nucleotides match TRBD2. J lost 9 bases, V lost 1 base, and 9 bases had no gene match. Germline V gene sequence: CDR1 LGHNT, CDR2 FRNRAP. The CDR3 has 16 amino acids. This CDR3 is CASGLELLAGLSEQFF. The CDR3 region has the DNA TGTGCTAGTGGTTTGGAGTTACTAGCGGGGTTGAGTGAGCAGTTCTTC.

The chain joins TRBV5-5 to TRBJ2-1; D ambiguous. CDR3 length: 13 residues. CDR1 and CDR2 (germline): SGHKS, YYEKEE (reference sequence). The V end lost 0 bases, the J end lost 2 bases, and 3 bases lay between the germline ends. CDR3 sequence (DNA): TGTGCCAGCAGCTTGGACACCTACAATGAGCAGTTCTTC. Its translation is CASSLDTYNEQFF.